The next 13 T cell receptor beta chains were all read from a single sample in a study of T cell repertoires in cytomegalovirus infection. MiXCR, run by TCRdb on the reads, gives a single entry per CDR3 protein. The sample lists some 940,000 distinct CDR3 sequences; roughly 30% were seen once. What these receptors recognize is not known. The sequencing here drew on cultured CD8+ T cells from PBMCs, taken from culture after CMV antigen stimulation. The receptors stem from a human donor in good health (CMV status not recorded). Some clones in this sample may be carry-over from other donors' samples.

This clonotype has only a few counts. The chain is built from TRBV5-4 and TRBJ2-7, with D unclear. The germline CDR1 and CDR2 sequences are SGHNT and YYREEE (reference sequence). The CDR3 is 14 amino acids. Trimming pared 3 bases from V and 5 bases from J, leaving 15 bases between. The CDR3 loop is CASSSTPGKDEQYV. The CDR3 DNA sequence: TGTGCCAGCAGCTCGACTCCTGGGAAGGACGAGCAGTACGTC.

Details on this clonotype: At one end, the junction sequence differs from germline, possibly due to a read error. The rearrangement uses TRBV27 and TRBJ1-5; D gene uncertain. Germline CDR1 MNHEY, CDR2 SMNVEV (reference sequence). The CDR3 is 15 amino acids. The CDR3 protein is CANSLAVGGNQPQHF. The CDR3 DNA follows: TGTGCCAACAGTTTAGCGGTGGGTGGCAATCAGCCCCAGCATTTT.

This sequence joins TRBV7-6 and TRBJ2-1; 12 nucleotides line up with TRBD2. Per germline, CDR1 SGHVS and CDR2 FNYEAQ. With V trimmed by 2 bases and J by 0 bases, 5 bases remained unmatched. The CDR3 runs to 18 residues. CDR3 nucleotide sequence: TGTGCCAGCAGCTTAAGGCTAGCGGGGGGGGACTCCTACAATGAGCAGTTCTTC. Translating gives CASSLRLAGGDSYNEQFF.

The chain carries TRBV25-1 and TRBJ2-7, with 10 bases identical to TRBD1. Germline loops: CDR1 MGHDK, CDR2 SYGVNS. V shed 1 base and J 5 bases; nucleotides not matched to a gene: 5. The CDR3 runs 15 residues. CDR3 coding DNA: TGTGCCAGCAGTGAATTCCGGGACAGGGGTAACGAGCAGTACTTC. Translation gives CASSEFRDRGNEQYF.

This clonotype was counted at least ten times. The chain is built from TRBV7-6 and TRBJ2-1; D ambiguous. V was trimmed by 3 bases and J by 4 bases, leaving 16 bases between them. CDR1 is SGHVS, CDR2 FNYEAQ, per germline. The CDR3 is 16 amino acids. DNA for the CDR3: TGTGCCAGCAGCTTTTATTCCTCGACTTCTTACAATGAGCAGTTCTTC. As protein: CASSFYSSTSYNEQFF.

This rearrangement joins TRBV29-1 to TRBJ1-2; D may be TRBD1 (6 bases). Looked up from germline, CDR1 is SQVTM and CDR2 is ANQGSEA. The CDR3 has 14 residues. Trimming shortened V by 3 bases and J by 3 bases, and 14 bases separated the two germline ends. The CDR3 reads CSVDSGVRYYGYTF. CDR3 bases: TGCAGCGTTGATTCAGGGGTCCGCTACTATGGCTACACCTTC.

The table lists this clonotype with a few counts. The chain uses TRBV20-1 and TRBJ2-7; 7 positions match TRBD1. This CDR3 is built from 14 residues. V lost 6 bases to trimming and J lost 0 bases; unmatched junction nucleotides: 8. CDR1 and CDR2 (germline): DFQATT, SNEGSKA (reference sequence). CDR3 in amino acids: CSAKDRKSSYEQYF. In DNA, the CDR3 is TGCAGTGCCAAGGACAGGAAGAGCTCCTACGAGCAGTACTTC.

The rearrangement uses TRBV2 and TRBJ2-5; D gene uncertain. Per germline, CDR1 SNHLY and CDR2 FYNNEI. This CDR3 contains 14 residues. The ends were cut back, 2 bases at V and 2 bases at J, with 9 bases in the middle. As DNA, the CDR3 is TGTGCCAGCAGTGAAAGTCTTACACAAGAGACCCAGTACTTC. This codes for CASSESLTQETQYF.

This clonotype was seen repeatedly, ten times or more. This chain links TRBV19 with TRBJ1-1; a possible D gene is TRBD1 (6 bases). Germline-derived CDR1 and CDR2 are LNHDA and SQIVND (reference sequence). The CDR3 is made up of 15 amino acids. V shed 3 bases and J shed 3 bases, with 14 bases lying between them. This CDR3 is CASSMDWGPDTEAFF. For the CDR3, the DNA is TGTGCCAGTAGTATGGATTGGGGGCCAGACACTGAAGCTTTCTTT.

The sample holds a few counts of this clonotype. The CDR3 DNA reads as TGTGCCAGCAGAACAAGGACGGGGGAGACCCAGTACTTC. Translation: CASRTRTGETQYF. The chain uses TRBV27 and TRBJ2-5; D may be TRBD2 (5 bases). Germline assignment: CDR1 MNHEY and CDR2 SMNVEV (reference sequence). The CDR3 sequence is 13 residues long. V was trimmed by 6 bases and J by 5 bases, leaving 13 bases between them.

The chain combines TRBV19 with TRBJ2-7; 10 bases are a match to TRBD2. Trimming at V came to 4 bases and at J to 2 bases, leaving 5 bases not matched to a gene. The CDR3 length is 15 residues. From germline, CDR1 is LNHDA and CDR2 SQIVND (reference sequence). The CDR3, as DNA: TGTGCCAGTAGTAGGACGCTAGCGGGGGCCTACGAGCAGTACGTC. Its protein product is CASSRTLAGAYEQYV.

The chain links TRBV9 to TRBJ2-6; D is uncertain. From germline, CDR1 is SGDLS and CDR2 YYNGEE. V was clipped by 0 bases and J by 1 base, with 8 bases between them. CDR3 length: 16 residues. The CDR3 nucleotides are TGTGCCAGCAGCGTAGCTTACGAATCTGGGGCCAACGTCCTGACTTTC. This translates into CASSVAYESGANVLTF.

This clonotype was seen more than once but under ten times. The V call is TRBV12-3 or TRBV12-4, the J call TRBJ2-2; D is unresolved. Deletions cut 4 bases from V and 2 bases from J, with 11 bases between. This CDR3 is built from 15 residues. The CDR3: CASSSDLFNTGELFF. The CDR3 coding sequence is TGTGCCAGCAGTTCTGACTTATTTAACACCGGGGAGCTGTTTTTT.